The rows below give T cell receptor beta chains drawn from one sample of a study of monozygotic twins with inflammatory bowel disease. Reanalyzing the 5' RACE reads, TCRdb keeps one entry per CDR3 protein, without DNA. The listing records over 150,000 distinct CDR3 sequences. Sequenced: blood. The source of these receptors is a human donor with ulcerative colitis or Crohn's disease, or a healthy co-twin of an affected twin (not recorded which). The CDR3 runs from the conserved cysteine through the conserved F or W.

CASSLTGTIRDEQYF	TRBV7-9	TRBJ2-7
CATSRDLGESYGYTF	TRBV15	TRBJ1-2
CSATATQLDRDRLFF	TRBV20-1	TRBJ1-4
CASSFKRTNEKLFF	TRBV13	TRBJ1-4
CASSEQGNYGYTF	TRBV6-1	TRBJ1-2
CSARPILRQNTGELFF	TRBV20-1	TRBJ2-2
CASSYSRLPGANVLTF	TRBV6-5	TRBJ2-6
CASSESGTGINQPQHF	TRBV2	TRBJ1-5
CASSPGTSSDSEQFF	TRBV12-3/TRBV12-4	TRBJ2-1
CASSYATTDSYPTGELFF	TRBV6-5	TRBJ2-2
CASSTGIQETQYF	TRBV9	TRBJ2-5
CSAWTRTGAGGLYEQYF	TRBV20-1	TRBJ2-7
CASSEQGDTEAFF	TRBV2	TRBJ1-1
CASSLVPLSTDTQYF	TRBV7-2	TRBJ2-3
CASSEKRKAGPSGAFF	TRBV21-1	TRBJ1-1
CASSDTQGYQETQYF	TRBV5-1	TRBJ2-5
CASSLDSGGDEQFF	TRBV11-2	TRBJ2-1
CASSPRGDREYNEQFF	TRBV27	TRBJ2-1
CAISESTRPSNTQYF	TRBV10-3	TRBJ2-3
CASSTAGPLSF	TRBV12-3/TRBV12-4	TRBJ1-2